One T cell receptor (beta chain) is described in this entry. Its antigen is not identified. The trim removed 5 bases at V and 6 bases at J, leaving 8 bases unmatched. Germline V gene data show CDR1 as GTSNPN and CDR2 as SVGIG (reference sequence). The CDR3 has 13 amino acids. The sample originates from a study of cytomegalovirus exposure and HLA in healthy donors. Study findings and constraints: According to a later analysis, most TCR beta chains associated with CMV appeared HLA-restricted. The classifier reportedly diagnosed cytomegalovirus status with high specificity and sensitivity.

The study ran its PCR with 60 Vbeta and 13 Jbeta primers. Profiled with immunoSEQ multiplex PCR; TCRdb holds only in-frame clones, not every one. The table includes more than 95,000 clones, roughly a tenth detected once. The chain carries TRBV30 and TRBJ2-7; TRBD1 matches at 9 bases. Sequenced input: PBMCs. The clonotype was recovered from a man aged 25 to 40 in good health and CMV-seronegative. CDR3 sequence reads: CAWDGQGKGEQYF. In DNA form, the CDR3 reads TGTGCCTGGGACGGACAGGGGAAAGGCGAGCAGTACTTC.